The next 30 T cell receptor beta chains were all read from a single sample in a study of cytomegalovirus exposure and HLA in healthy donors. This table comes from immunoSEQ multiplex PCR, and its TCRdb copy is limited to in-frame clones, with some not included. This sample has about 190,000 clones; approximately 84% occur once, and the top ten carry under 7.5%. Sample: PBMCs. The receptor source for this set is a man between 18 and 35 years old in good health and CMV-seropositive.

The rearrangement uses TRBV30 and TRBJ1-4, with 7 bases fitting TRBD1. The CDR3 is 13 residues long. Germline V gene sequence: CDR1 GTSNPN, CDR2 SVGIG (reference sequence). With V trimmed by 0 bases and J by 7 bases, 2 bases remained unmatched. As DNA, the CDR3 is TGTGCCTGGAGTGTGACAGGGTTTGAAAAACTGTTTTTT. Protein sequence: CAWSVTGFEKLFF. Full variable domain (rest looked up from reference TRBV30 and TRBJ1-4): SQTIHQWPATLVQPVGSPLSLECTVEGTSNPNLYWYRQAAGRGLQLLFYSVGIGQISSEVPQNLSASRPQDRQFILSSKKLLLSDSGFYLCAWSVTGFEKLFFGSGTQLSVL.

This chain uses TRBV10-3 with TRBJ2-1, with 9 bases identical to TRBD1. The V gene end was trimmed by 5 bases and the J gene end by 8 bases; junction bases not matched to a gene: 10. Germline V lookup: CDR1 ENHRY, CDR2 SYGVKD. The CDR3 has 15 residues. The CDR3 nucleotides read TGTGCCATCAGTCCCGGGACAGGGACCGGGGATGAGCAGTTCTTC. Its protein product is CAISPGTGTGDEQFF.

The chain employs TRBV7-6 and TRBJ1-2; maybe TRBD1 (6 bases). CDR1 and CDR2 from the germline V gene are SGHVS and FNYEAQ. Trimming removed 4 bases from V and 7 bases from J, with 13 bases in between. This CDR3 region has 13 residues. CDR3 residues: CASSSTGSLGYTF. The CDR3, as DNA: TGTGCCAGCAGCTCTACAGGGTCCCTTGGCTACACCTTC.

J is TRBJ2-7 and V is TRBV29-1; 9 bases agree with TRBD2. V lost 7 bases and J lost 2; bases outside the gene matches: 6. The CDR3 covers 13 residues. The germline V gene has CDR1 SQVTM and CDR2 ANQGSEA. The CDR3 loop reads CSAASGVTYEQYF. In DNA, the CDR3 is TGCAGCGCGGCTAGCGGGGTTACCTACGAGCAGTACTTC.

This clone appeared once. V and J are TRBV5-3 and TRBJ1-1; 7 nucleotides agree with TRBD1. TRBV5-3 is reported as an ORF; its role is uncertain. V lost 3 bases and J lost 5; bases outside the gene matches: 16. The CDR3 sequence is 17 residues long. As DNA, the CDR3 is TGTGCCAGAAGCTACCGTCAGGGGGAAAAGGCTTGGACTGAAGCTTTCTTT. Amino acids: CARSYRQGEKAWTEAFF.

This clone was detected a few times. The chain is built from TRBV5-1 and TRBJ2-7; tentative D call: TRBD1 (5 bases). Trimming removed 2 bases at V and 7 bases at J, with 19 bases between. The CDR3 has 15 residues. Germline CDR1 SGHRS, CDR2 YFSETQ. The CDR3, as DNA: TGCGCCAGCAGCTTTGTTAGACATCCACAGGAGGAGCAGTACTTC. It encodes CASSFVRHPQEEQYF.

This clone has just one count. This chain links TRBV28 with TRBJ1-5; D is ambiguous. The germline V gene encodes CDR1 MDHEN and CDR2 SYDVKM. V was clipped by 8 bases and J by 4 bases, with 15 bases between them. The CDR3 runs 14 residues. CDR3: CASGRQVLNQPQHF. Written as DNA, the CDR3 is TGTGCCAGCGGGAGGCAGGTCCTGAATCAGCCCCAGCATTTT.

CDR3 loop: CASHGRGGAYEQYF. CDR3 nucleotides: TGTGCCAGCCATGGGCGGGGGGGGGCCTACGAGCAGTACTTC. The gene calls are TRBV6-6 and TRBJ2-7, with TRBD2 identical over 9 bases. The CDR3 contains 14 residues. V lost 8 bases and J lost 2; bases outside the gene matches: 7. Germline V lookup: CDR1 MNHNY, CDR2 SVGAGI (reference sequence).

The chain couples TRBV28 to TRBJ1-2; D might be TRBD1 (5 bases). Trimming removed 5 bases at V and 2 bases at J, with 12 bases between. Germline V CDR1 and CDR2: MDHEN, SYDVKM. This CDR3 contains 14 residues. CDR3 protein: CASSPAGQNYGYTF. DNA of the CDR3: TGTGCCAGCAGTCCTGCAGGGCAAAACTATGGCTACACCTTC.

The chain uses TRBV6-1 and TRBJ2-2; possibly TRBD1 for D (5 bases). This CDR3 has 15 residues. Germline V CDR1 and CDR2: MNHNS, SASEGT. Between the trimmed V and J ends, which lost 7 bases and 5 bases, there was a span of 17 bases. The DNA of the CDR3 is TGTGCCAGCACAGTTCGTTCAGGGTTAACCGGGGAGCTGTTTTTT. Its translation is CASTVRSGLTGELFF.

The chain is built from TRBV11-2 and TRBJ2-1, with a tentative D call TRBD2 (5 bases). The V and J ends lost 3 bases and 5 bases respectively, with 11 bases between them. Germline V gene lookup returns CDR1 SGHAT and CDR2 FQNNGV. CDR3 length: 14 amino acids. CDR3: CASSFSSADNEQFF. The CDR3 DNA follows: TGTGCCAGCAGCTTTAGTAGCGCCGACAATGAGCAGTTCTTC. Supplemented by reference TRBV11-2 and TRBJ2-1, the full variable domain reads EAGVAQSPRYKIIEKRQSVAFWCNPISGHATLYWYQQILGQGPKLLIQFQNNGVVDDSQLPKDRFSAERLKGVDSTLKIQPAKLEDSAVYLCASSFSSADNEQFFGPGTRLTVL.

This clone was observed a handful of times. V usage is TRBV18 and J usage is TRBJ2-3; D uncertain. The CDR3 totals 14 residues. The germline gives CDR1 KGHSH, CDR2 LQKENI. Trimming cost V 3 bases and J 4 bases, with 11 bases left between them. The CDR3 coding sequence is TGTGCCAGCTCACCGGGCCAAACCTCAGATACGCAGTATTTT. This gives the protein CASSPGQTSDTQYF.

The genes are TRBV7-2 and TRBJ2-7, with 8 positions matching TRBD1. The CDR3 is made up of 14 amino acids. The trim removed 1 base at V and 6 bases at J, leaving 5 bases unmatched. The germline V gene has CDR1 SGHTA and CDR2 FQGNSA. The CDR3 DNA reads as TGTGCCAGCAGCTTAGATTCAGGGGGCGGCGAGCAGTACTTC. Its protein product is CASSLDSGGGEQYF.

The chain uses TRBV11-1 and TRBJ2-3, with 11 positions matching TRBD2. Germline assignment: CDR1 SGHAT and CDR2 FQDESV (reference sequence). The V gene end was trimmed by 2 bases and the J gene end by 6 bases; junction bases not matched to a gene: 4. The CDR3 has 15 residues. Written as DNA, the CDR3 is TGTGCCAGCAGCTTAACGACTAGCGGGGTGGATACGCAGTATTTT. Its protein is CASSLTTSGVDTQYF.

CDR3 sequence reads: CSVDRGLNTEAFF. CDR3 nucleotide sequence: TGCAGCGTTGACAGGGGGCTGAACACTGAAGCTTTCTTT. The chain has TRBV29-1 and TRBJ1-1; TRBD1 matches at 8 bases. This CDR3 is 13 amino acids long. J was trimmed by 0 bases and V by 3 bases; bases with no gene match: 0. Germline V gene data show CDR1 as SQVTM and CDR2 as ANQGSEA.

This sequence joins TRBV6-5 and TRBJ2-5; D possibly corresponds to TRBD2 (6 bases). The CDR3 consists of 13 residues. V was shortened by 8 bases and J by 7 bases, with 17 bases between the two germline ends. Germline CDR1 is MNHEY and CDR2 is SVGAGI. The CDR3 loop is CASRRDSRGTQYF. Here the CDR3 DNA reads TGTGCCAGCCGGAGGGACTCCAGAGGGACCCAGTACTTC.

The rearrangement links TRBV5-4 to TRBJ2-1, with 11 bases lining up with TRBD2. The germline V gene has CDR1 SGHNT and CDR2 YYREEE (reference sequence). The CDR3 is 15 residues long. The ends lost 7 bases at V and 8 bases at J; junction bases unmatched: 11. The CDR3 sequence: CASGRLAGYQDEQFF. DNA for the CDR3: TGTGCCAGCGGCAGACTAGCGGGATACCAGGATGAGCAGTTCTTC.

The J gene is TRBJ2-7, the V gene TRBV5-4; 7 bases fit TRBD1. The CDR3 covers 14 residues. V trimming: 0 bases; J trimming: 4 bases; junction bases outside the gene matches: 4. Germline assignment: CDR1 SGHNT and CDR2 YYREEE (reference sequence). The CDR3 DNA follows: TGTGCCAGCAGCTTGGGGGACAGTCGATACGAGCAGTACTTC. It specifies CASSLGDSRYEQYF.

This clone showed up just once. The rearrangement joins TRBV4-2 to TRBJ2-1; D is perhaps TRBD2 (6 bases). CDR3 length: 15 amino acids. The germline V and J ends were trimmed by 0 bases and 8 bases, with 14 bases remaining between them. Germline values: CDR1 LGHNA, CDR2 YNFKEQ. The CDR3 region is CASSQDWRESDEQFF. CDR3 coding DNA: TGTGCCAGCAGCCAAGATTGGAGGGAGAGCGATGAGCAGTTCTTC.

The chain joins TRBV2 to TRBJ2-2; 7 bases map to TRBD1. V shed 7 bases and J 7 bases; nucleotides not matched to a gene: 12. The germline V gene encodes CDR1 SNHLY and CDR2 FYNNEI. There are 15 residues in the CDR3. The CDR3 DNA reads as TGTGCCAGCACCCAATACAGGGGTATGGGCGGGGAGCTGTTTTTT. Protein: CASTQYRGMGGELFF.

This clone has a single count. The V and J genes are TRBV19 and TRBJ1-5; maybe TRBD1 (6 bases). Trimming took off 5 bases at V and 11 bases at J, with 13 bases between the two ends. Germline values: CDR1 LNHDA, CDR2 SQIVND (reference sequence). The CDR3 sequence is 12 residues long. CDR3 protein: CASSFSEGAQHF. CDR3 nucleotide sequence: TGTGCCAGTAGTTTCTCCGAGGGGGCCCAGCATTTT.

The V call is TRBV4-3, the J call TRBJ2-1, with 14 bases fitting TRBD2. Per the germline V gene, CDR1 is LGHNA and CDR2 is YSLEER. The length of the CDR3 is 17 residues. With 0 bases clipped from V and 9 bases from J, the junction kept 7 bases outside the gene matches. As DNA, the CDR3 is TGCGCCAGCAGCCAAGATCCGACTAGCGGGAGGGCCGGTGAGCAGTTCTTC. This translates into CASSQDPTSGRAGEQFF.

The chain couples TRBV5-1 to TRBJ2-4, with 7 bases matching TRBD1. CDR3 length: 18 residues. V shed 4 bases, J shed 2 bases, and the junction held 15 bases outside the gene matches. The V gene's germline CDR1 is SGHRS and CDR2 YFSETQ. The CDR3 coding sequence is TGCGCCAGCAGCCCGCGACAGGGAGAAGTGACGTCCAAAAACATTCAGTACTTC. Amino acids: CASSPRQGEVTSKNIQYF.

The V gene is TRBV14, the J gene TRBJ1-1; D ambiguous. Deletions cut 3 bases from V and 0 bases from J, with 11 bases between. The germline gives CDR1 SGHDN, CDR2 FVKESK. The CDR3 extends over 15 amino acids. The CDR3 region is CASSHDRRVNTEAFF. As DNA, the CDR3 is TGTGCCAGCAGCCACGATCGGAGGGTGAACACTGAAGCTTTCTTT.

The J gene is TRBJ1-2, the V gene TRBV11-2; 11 nucleotides agree with TRBD1. There are 17 residues in the CDR3. With 2 bases clipped from V and 1 base from J, the junction kept 6 bases outside the gene matches. Germline loops: CDR1 SGHAT, CDR2 FQNNGV. CDR3 DNA sequence: TGTGCCAGCAGCTTAAACTTCGGGACAGGGGGTAACTATGGCTACACCTTC. Translated, it gives CASSLNFGTGGNYGYTF.

The V gene is TRBV29-1, the J gene TRBJ1-2; 7 positions agree with TRBD1. V shed 4 bases, J shed 3 bases, and the junction held 8 bases outside the gene matches. Germline values: CDR1 SQVTM, CDR2 ANQGSEA. This CDR3 has 14 residues. This CDR3 is CSVGVAGGHYGYTF. CDR3 coding DNA: TGCAGCGTTGGGGTTGCAGGGGGACACTATGGCTACACCTTC. Full variable domain (missing parts from reference TRBV29-1 and TRBJ1-2): SAVISQKPSRDICQRGTSLTIQCQVDSQVTMMFWYRQQPGQSLTLIATANQGSEATYESGFVIDKFPISRPNLTFSTLTVSNMSPEDSSIYLCSVGVAGGHYGYTFGSGTRLTVV.

Here the CDR3 reads CASSADRYNEQFF. Written as DNA, the CDR3 is TGTGCCAGCAGTGCCGACAGATACAATGAGCAGTTCTTC. V and J are TRBV6-4 and TRBJ2-1, with D perhaps TRBD1 (5 bases). Trimming removed 4 bases from V and 4 bases from J, with 8 bases in between. Germline V gene sequence: CDR1 MRHNA, CDR2 SNTAGT. This CDR3 contains 13 residues.

This clone came up a few times. The chain links TRBV6-4 to TRBJ1-2; TRBD1 matches 9 bases. The J segment lost 2 bases and the V segment lost 6 bases, leaving 10 bases of the junction unmatched. Germline lookup yields CDR1 MRHNA and CDR2 SNTAGT. This CDR3 region has 16 residues. The CDR3 bases are TGTGCCAGCAGGGCGGACAGGGGTCCGTCCAACTATGGCTACACCTTC. The encoded protein is CASRADRGPSNYGYTF.

V usage is TRBV10-3 and J usage is TRBJ1-2; 9 nucleotides line up with TRBD1. The ends lost 6 bases at V and 5 bases at J; junction bases unmatched: 7. CDR3 length: 14 amino acids. Germline V gene data show CDR1 as ENHRY and CDR2 as SYGVKD. The CDR3 DNA follows: TGTGCCATCAGGACGGACAGGGGCCCTTATGGCTACACCTTC. It specifies CAIRTDRGPYGYTF.

This chain links TRBV7-9 with TRBJ1-1; possibly TRBD1 for D (6 bases). CDR1 is SEHNR, CDR2 FQNEAQ, per germline (reference sequence). This CDR3 has 15 amino acids. V was shortened by 5 bases and J by 11 bases, with 24 bases between the two germline ends. The DNA of the CDR3 is TGTGCCAGCAGCCGAGCTACAGGAGAGACAGGTCCCGCTTTCTTT. Translating gives CASSRATGETGPAFF.